The T cell receptor (beta chain) described here comes from a study of human thymus T cells. Profiling relied on immunoSEQ multiplex PCR, and the TCRdb table lists in-frame clones only, not all of them. The top ten hold roughly 0.024% of the sample, which has some 130,000 clones, about 94% seen once. As regards this clone: The antigen remains undetermined.

The thymus tissue came from resections taken during corrective heart surgery. Donors were healthy Finnish babies undergoing corrective operations for congenital heart defects. Study results and caveats: Among unrelated individuals, related research reported thymic repertoires that overlapped highly. V and J gene usage appeared biased in thymic and blood repertoires.

V gave up 3 bases and J gave up 1 base; unmatched junction bases: 6. This CDR3 has 17 amino acids. The germline CDR1 and CDR2 sequences are LGHNA and YSLEER. The rearrangement joins TRBV4-3 to TRBJ2-4; 10 bases agree with TRBD1. Material for sequencing was thymus tissue. This receptor was obtained from a boy in the first two years of life with a congenital heart defect but otherwise immunologically healthy. CDR3 amino acids: CASSHDRGQGAKNIQYF. The CDR3 DNA reads as TGCGCCAGCAGCCACGACAGGGGGCAAGGGGCCAAAAACATTCAGTACTTC.